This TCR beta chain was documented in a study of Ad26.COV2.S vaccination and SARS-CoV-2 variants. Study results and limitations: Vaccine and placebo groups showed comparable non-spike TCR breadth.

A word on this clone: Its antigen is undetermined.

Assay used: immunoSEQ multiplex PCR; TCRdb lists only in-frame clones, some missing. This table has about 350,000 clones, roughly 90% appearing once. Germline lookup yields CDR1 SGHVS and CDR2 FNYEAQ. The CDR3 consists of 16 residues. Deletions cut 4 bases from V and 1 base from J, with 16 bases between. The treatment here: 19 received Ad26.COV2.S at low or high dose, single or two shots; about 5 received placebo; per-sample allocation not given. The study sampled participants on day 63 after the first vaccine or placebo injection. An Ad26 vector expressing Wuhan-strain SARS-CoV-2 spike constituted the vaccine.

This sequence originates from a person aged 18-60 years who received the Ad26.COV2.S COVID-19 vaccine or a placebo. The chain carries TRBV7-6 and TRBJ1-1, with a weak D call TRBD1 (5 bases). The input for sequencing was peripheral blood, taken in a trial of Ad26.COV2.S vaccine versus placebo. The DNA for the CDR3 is TGTGCCAGCAGCTCCCCTGGAAGGGGCGGGAACACTGAAGCTTTCTTT. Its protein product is CASSSPGRGGNTEAFF.